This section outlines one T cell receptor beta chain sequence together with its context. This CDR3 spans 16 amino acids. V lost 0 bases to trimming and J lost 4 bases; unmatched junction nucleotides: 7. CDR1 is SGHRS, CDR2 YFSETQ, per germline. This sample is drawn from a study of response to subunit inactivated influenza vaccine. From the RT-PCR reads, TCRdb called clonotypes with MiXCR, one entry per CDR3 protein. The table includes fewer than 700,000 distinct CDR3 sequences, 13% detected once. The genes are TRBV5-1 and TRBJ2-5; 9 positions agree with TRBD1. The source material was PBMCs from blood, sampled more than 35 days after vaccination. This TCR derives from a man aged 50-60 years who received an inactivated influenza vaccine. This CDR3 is CASSLGDRALGETQYF. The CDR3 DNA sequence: TGCGCCAGCAGCTTGGGGGACAGGGCCCTAGGAGAGACCCAGTACTTC.